The entry below gives a single T cell receptor beta chain sequence along with its context. The germline V and J ends were trimmed by 3 bases and 7 bases, with 13 bases remaining between them. The CDR3 extends over 14 amino acids. The germline V gene has CDR1 MNHNS and CDR2 SASEGT. The data were taken from a study of control samples from healthy donors and cancer patients. TCRdb keeps only in-frame clones here, not all; method: immunoSEQ multiplex PCR. This sample has 99,000 or so clones, with roughly four fifths found just once. The V and J genes are TRBV6-1 and TRBJ1-5; the D gene is possibly TRBD1 (6 bases). The sequenced sample was blood. The TCR sequence derives from a woman aged 45-60 years in good health. CDR3 coding DNA: TGTGCCAGCAGTGATTCCAGGGGAATACAGCCCCAGCATTTT. It encodes CASSDSRGIQPQHF.